Below are 24 T cell receptor beta chains sequenced from a single sample in a study of blood T cell repertoires in COVID-19. The assay was immunoSEQ multiplex PCR, and TCRdb's table has in-frame clones only and misses some. The table has approximately 140,000 clones, more than 80% seen once; the top ten hold roughly 8.3%. Material for sequencing was peripheral blood. The receptors here all came from a woman at least 80 years old in a cohort sampled during active or convalescent COVID-19.

J is TRBJ2-1 and V is TRBV6-5; 8 nucleotides line up with TRBD2. Germline V CDR1 and CDR2: MNHEY, SVGAGI. J gave up 5 bases and V 6 bases, and 6 bases lay outside the gene matches. The CDR3 runs 14 residues. CDR3 nucleotides: TGTGCCAGCAGACGGGGGGGCCCTAACAATGAGCAGTTCTTC. The encoded protein is CASRRGGPNNEQFF.

The chain couples TRBV5-1 to TRBJ2-7; a possible D gene is TRBD1 (5 bases). The V end was cut by 0 bases, the J end by 6 bases, with 10 bases between. CDR3 length: 13 amino acids. CDR1 and CDR2 (germline): SGHRS, YFSETQ. CDR3 sequence reads: CASSLARVGEQYF. The DNA for the CDR3 is TGCGCCAGCAGCTTGGCCAGGGTGGGCGAGCAGTACTTC. The complete variable domain, with remaining parts taken from reference TRBV5-1 and TRBJ2-7, reads KAGVTQTPRYLIKTRGQQVTLSCSPISGHRSVSWYQQTPGQGLQFLFEYFSETQRNKGNFPGRFSGRQFSNSRSEMNVSTLELGDSALYLCASSLARVGEQYFGPGTRLTVT.

The chain uses TRBV28 and TRBJ2-2, with 10 positions matching TRBD2. Looked up from germline, CDR1 is MDHEN and CDR2 is SYDVKM. With 10 bases clipped from V and 5 bases from J, the junction kept 7 bases outside the gene matches. The CDR3 spans 14 residues. The CDR3 region is CATIAGGSTGELFF. The DNA of the CDR3 is TGTGCCACCATAGCGGGGGGCTCAACCGGGGAGCTGTTTTTT.

The rearrangement uses TRBV4-2 and TRBJ2-3; 7 positions agree with TRBD2. Germline V gene sequence: CDR1 LGHNA, CDR2 YNFKEQ. Germline trimming cut 1 base from V and 0 bases from J; bases unmatched to any gene: 1. This CDR3 region has 15 residues. CDR3 loop: CASSQVRGSTDTQYF. The CDR3 DNA reads as TGTGCCAGCAGCCAAGTGCGGGGGAGCACAGATACGCAGTATTTT.

The chain combines TRBV27 with TRBJ2-7, with 7 bases identical to TRBD1. CDR3 size: 14 residues. Germline V gene data show CDR1 as MNHEY and CDR2 as SMNVEV (reference sequence). The V gene end was trimmed by 8 bases and the J gene end by 8 bases; junction bases not matched to a gene: 15. The CDR3 sequence is CASYSMYQGEKQYF. In DNA, the CDR3 is TGTGCCAGCTATTCGATGTATCAGGGGGAAAAGCAGTACTTC.

The J gene is TRBJ2-3, the V gene TRBV5-4, with 9 nucleotides matching TRBD1. The CDR3 contains 15 residues. Germline CDR1 SGHNT, CDR2 YYREEE (reference sequence). The V gene end was trimmed by 0 bases and the J gene end by 5 bases; junction bases not matched to a gene: 4. This CDR3 reads CASSLGQGVQDTQYF. The CDR3 DNA follows: TGTGCCAGCAGCTTGGGACAGGGGGTTCAAGATACGCAGTATTTT.

This chain links TRBV14 with TRBJ1-2; 7 nucleotides line up with TRBD1. This CDR3 is 16 amino acids long. V trimming: 5 bases; J trimming: 2 bases; junction bases outside the gene matches: 11. The germline V gene has CDR1 SGHDN and CDR2 FVKESK. The CDR3 nucleotides read TGTGCCAGCAGCGAGCTGACAGGGATGGTGAACTATGGCTACACCTTC. This codes for CASSELTGMVNYGYTF.

The chain combines TRBV28 with TRBJ1-1; maybe TRBD1 (6 bases). This CDR3 is 18 amino acids long. Germline V lookup: CDR1 MDHEN, CDR2 SYDVKM. V gave up 3 bases and J gave up 3 bases, with 23 bases separating them. CDR3 nucleotides: TGTGCCAGCAGTTTCACTACAGGGAAGAGGTCCTATTACACTGAAGCTTTCTTT. Amino acid sequence: CASSFTTGKRSYYTEAFF.

This rearrangement joins TRBV30 to TRBJ1-4; a weak D match, TRBD1 (6 bases). Germline V lookup: CDR1 GTSNPN, CDR2 SVGIG (reference sequence). V dropped 0 bases and J dropped 7 bases, with 9 bases sitting between them. The CDR3 has 13 residues. The CDR3 is CAWSVQGTEKLFF. The CDR3 coding sequence is TGTGCCTGGAGTGTACAGGGCACTGAAAAACTGTTTTTT.

The V gene is TRBV7-3, the J gene TRBJ2-1, with TRBD2 identical over 11 bases. V trimming: 2 bases; J trimming: 0 bases; junction bases outside the gene matches: 3. Per germline, CDR1 SGHTA and CDR2 FQGTGA. The CDR3 runs to 17 residues. CDR3 residues: CASSLSSGGSSYNEQFF. DNA for the CDR3: TGTGCCAGCAGCTTATCTAGCGGGGGGAGCTCCTACAATGAGCAGTTCTTC. Full variable domain (remainder filled in from reference TRBV7-3 and TRBJ2-1): GAGVSQTPSNKVTEKGKYVELRCDPISGHTALYWYRQSLGQGPEFLIYFQGTGAADDSGLPNDRFFAVRPEGSVSTLKIQRTERGDSAVYLCASSLSSGGSSYNEQFFGPGTRLTVL.

The chain uses TRBV20-1 and TRBJ2-5, with TRBD2 as a possible D gene (5 bases). CDR1 and CDR2 from the germline V gene are DFQATT and SNEGSKA (reference sequence). The V gene lost 3 bases and the J gene lost 7 bases, with 15 bases spanning the gap. The CDR3 sequence is 13 residues long. The CDR3 loop reads CSASLDSLGTQYF. For the CDR3, the DNA is TGCAGTGCTAGTCTGGACTCCCTAGGGACCCAGTACTTC.

The V and J genes are TRBV4-2 and TRBJ1-4; D is unclear. This CDR3 spans 15 amino acids. Trimming left V 0 bases short and J 4 bases short, with 9 bases between. The germline V gene has CDR1 LGHNA and CDR2 YNFKEQ. CDR3 nucleotide sequence: TGTGCCAGCAGCCAAGATTGGCAGGTTAATGAAAAACTGTTTTTT. It is translated as CASSQDWQVNEKLFF.

V and J are TRBV4-1 and TRBJ1-2, with 7 positions matching TRBD1. This CDR3 has 16 amino acids. Losses at the gene ends were 2 bases for V and 0 bases for J; bases not matched to a gene: 6. Germline CDR1 and CDR2: MGHRA and YSYEKL. CDR3 in amino acids: CASSQQQGLANYGYTF. Here the CDR3 DNA reads TGCGCCAGCAGCCAACAACAGGGGCTAGCTAACTATGGCTACACCTTC.

This clone has a single count. V and J are TRBV2 and TRBJ2-1; 7 bases map to TRBD1. CDR3 length: 15 amino acids. Germline V gene sequence: CDR1 SNHLY, CDR2 FYNNEI. The trim removed 6 bases at V and 4 bases at J, leaving 9 bases unmatched. The CDR3 nucleotides read TGTGCCAGCAGAAGTAGGGACAGACTATACAATGAGCAGTTCTTC. Protein product: CASRSRDRLYNEQFF.

The V gene is TRBV6-5, the J gene TRBJ1-6, with D possibly being TRBD1 (6 bases). The CDR3 totals 14 residues. Germline V CDR1 and CDR2: MNHEY, SVGAGI. V was clipped by 6 bases and J by 7 bases, with 13 bases between them. CDR3 region: CASSYREENSPLHF. CDR3 coding DNA: TGTGCCAGCAGCTACAGGGAGGAGAATTCACCCCTCCACTTT.

The V call is TRBV2, the J call TRBJ2-2; 7 bases map to TRBD2. CDR1 is SNHLY and CDR2 is FYNNEI in the germline V gene. The trim removed 4 bases at V and 5 bases at J, leaving 4 bases unmatched. The CDR3 has 14 amino acids. CDR3 amino acids: CASSVREGTGELFF. The CDR3 DNA reads TGTGCCAGCAGTGTAAGGGAGGGTACCGGGGAGCTGTTTTTT.

The genes are TRBV19 and TRBJ1-1, with 12 bases aligning to TRBD1. The CDR3 is made up of 16 amino acids. Germline V lookup: CDR1 LNHDA, CDR2 SQIVND (reference sequence). With 7 bases clipped from V and 2 bases from J, the junction kept 8 bases outside the gene matches. In DNA form, the CDR3 reads TGTGCCAGTAAGACGGGACAGGGGGCTTTAAACACTGAAGCTTTCTTT. Translated: CASKTGQGALNTEAFF.

The V gene is TRBV11-2, the J gene TRBJ2-1, with D maybe TRBD1 (5 bases). The CDR3 consists of 16 residues. Germline lookup yields CDR1 SGHAT and CDR2 FQNNGV. V dropped 2 bases and J dropped 3 bases, with 14 bases sitting between them. As DNA, the CDR3 is TGTGCCAGCAGCTTAACCAGGGAAGTGGGCTACAATGAGCAGTTCTTC. Protein product: CASSLTREVGYNEQFF.

The V gene is TRBV3-1 (or the pseudogene TRBV3-2), the J gene TRBJ1-2; D is ambiguous. V was shortened by 8 bases and J by 6 bases, with 13 bases between the two germline ends. Germline V gene lookup returns CDR1 LGHDT and CDR2 YNNKEL (reference sequence). The CDR3 has 12 amino acids. The CDR3 sequence: CASGDNHNGYTF. The CDR3 coding sequence is TGTGCCAGCGGCGACAACCACAATGGCTACACCTTC.

The V gene is TRBV5-5, the J gene TRBJ1-1; D is ambiguous. V lost 4 bases and J lost 1, with 14 bases in between. CDR3 length: 15 amino acids. The germline CDR1 and CDR2 sequences are SGHKS and YYEKEE (reference sequence). This chain's CDR3 is CASSPGKQGNTEAFF. In DNA form, the CDR3 reads TGTGCCAGCAGCCCAGGAAAACAAGGGAACACTGAAGCTTTCTTT.

This chain connects TRBV6-5 to TRBJ2-7, with D possibly being TRBD1 (6 bases). The CDR3 length is 15 residues. Germline V gene lookup returns CDR1 MNHEY and CDR2 SVGAGI. Trimming stripped 0 bases from V and 1 base from J, with 10 bases between. This chain's CDR3 is CASSYSWDNSYEQYF. The CDR3 DNA reads as TGTGCCAGCAGTTACTCCTGGGACAATTCCTACGAGCAGTACTTC.

This chain connects TRBV9 to TRBJ1-4; D is undetermined. The germline V and J ends were trimmed by 5 bases and 0 bases, with 11 bases remaining between them. From germline, CDR1 is SGDLS and CDR2 YYNGEE. The CDR3 runs to 15 residues. The DNA of the CDR3 is TGTGCCAGCAGTCTAGCCCCCACAACTAATGAAAAACTGTTTTTT. It codes for CASSLAPTTNEKLFF.

Only one count was recorded for this clone. V and J are TRBV7-2 and TRBJ2-7; 7 bases line up with TRBD2. V shed 11 bases, J shed 4 bases, and the junction held 17 bases outside the gene matches. CDR1 and CDR2 from the germline V gene are SGHTA and FQGNSA. The length of the CDR3 is 15 residues. The CDR3 sequence is CACRPAPGTKYEQYF. DNA of the CDR3: TGTGCCTGCCGTCCGGCCCCCGGGACTAAGTACGAGCAGTACTTC.

The rearrangement joins TRBV10-2 to TRBJ2-3; the match to TRBD2 covers 15 bases. Trimming took 4 bases from V and 0 from J; bases not matched to a gene: 5. Germline values: CDR1 WSHSY, CDR2 SAAADI. The CDR3 has 18 residues. CDR3 nucleotides: TGCGCCAGCAGTGGGACTAGCGGGGGGGCACGAAGCACAGATACGCAGTATTTT. Amino acid sequence: CASSGTSGGARSTDTQYF.